The next 16 T cell receptor beta chains were all read from a single sample in a study of control samples from healthy donors and cancer patients. Profiled with immunoSEQ multiplex PCR; TCRdb holds only in-frame clones, not every one. The sample carries around 150,000 clones, 89% recorded once. The material sequenced was blood. These receptors were obtained from a man aged 25 to 40 in good health.

The rearrangement uses TRBV6-6 and TRBJ1-2; perhaps TRBD1 as D (5 bases). CDR1 and CDR2 from the germline V gene are MNHNY and SVGAGI (reference sequence). This CDR3 is built from 14 residues. Trimming removed 2 bases at V and 4 bases at J, with 11 bases between. CDR3 residues: CASSYADIIYGYTF. The CDR3 region has the DNA TGTGCCAGCAGTTACGCGGACATCATCTATGGCTACACCTTC.

This chain joins TRBV6-5 and TRBJ1-6; 7 positions agree with TRBD1. Looked up from germline, CDR1 is MNHEY and CDR2 is SVGAGI. The CDR3 is 14 residues long. Unmatched junction bases numbered 3, after V lost 6 bases and J lost 4 bases. This CDR3 is CASRGTAYNSPLHF. The CDR3, as DNA: TGTGCCAGCAGGGGGACAGCGTATAATTCACCCCTCCACTTT.

This rearrangement joins TRBV6-1 to TRBJ2-1; the D is unclear. Germline V gene data show CDR1 as MNHNS and CDR2 as SASEGT. The CDR3 is 14 amino acids. Between the trimmed V and J ends, which lost 2 bases and 6 bases, there was a span of 11 bases. CDR3 loop: CASSESVLINEQFF. In nucleotides, the CDR3 is TGTGCCAGCAGTGAATCGGTTCTTATCAATGAGCAGTTCTTC.

CDR3: CASSVDGKNQPQHF. CDR3 nucleotide sequence: TGTGCCAGCAGTGTGGACGGGAAAAATCAGCCCCAGCATTTT. The chain uses TRBV2 and TRBJ1-5; no reliable D call. The CDR3 loop spans 14 amino acids. Trimming stripped 4 bases from V and 4 bases from J, with 11 bases between. The germline CDR1 and CDR2 sequences are SNHLY and FYNNEI.

This clone was recorded once. The V gene is TRBV29-1, the J gene TRBJ1-2; D might be TRBD1 (5 bases). The CDR3 is 13 amino acids. Trimming stripped 1 base from V and 5 bases from J, with 11 bases between. CDR1 is SQVTM and CDR2 is ANQGSEA in the germline V gene. CDR3: CSVEARVGYGYTF. The DNA for the CDR3 is TGCAGCGTTGAAGCCAGGGTGGGTTATGGCTACACCTTC. Together with reference TRBV29-1 and TRBJ1-2, the CDR3 gives the full variable domain: SAVISQKPSRDICQRGTSLTIQCQVDSQVTMMFWYRQQPGQSLTLIATANQGSEATYESGFVIDKFPISRPNLTFSTLTVSNMSPEDSSIYLCSVEARVGYGYTFGSGTRLTVV.

The J gene is TRBJ2-3, the V gene TRBV18; D remains ambiguous. The V end lost 2 bases, the J end lost 7 bases, and 7 bases lay between the germline ends. The germline gives CDR1 KGHSH, CDR2 LQKENI. The CDR3 has 12 amino acids. This CDR3 is CASSPSTYTQYF. CDR3 DNA: TGTGCCAGCTCACCATCGACGTATACGCAGTATTTT.

The rearrangement links TRBV5-4 to TRBJ1-4; 8 nucleotides agree with TRBD1. V was clipped by 2 bases and J by 8 bases; unmatched bases: 17. The germline gives CDR1 SGHNT, CDR2 YYREEE (reference sequence). This CDR3 is built from 18 residues. CDR3 DNA: TGTGCCAGCAGCTTCAAAGGACAGGGTGGGTTGGTCTCCGAAAAACTGTTTTTT. Protein: CASSFKGQGGLVSEKLFF.

The chain has TRBV21-1 and TRBJ2-7; the table names TRBD1, a call not compared with the DNA. TRBV21-1 is marked as a pseudogene. The CDR3 sequence is 13 residues long. CDR3 region: CASSKRHPYEQYF. CDR3 DNA sequence: TGTGCCAGCAGCAAAAGACACCCCTACGAGCAGTACTTC.

V gene TRBV7-9 combines with J gene TRBJ2-5; no clear D gene. The CDR3 has 14 residues. Deletions cut 6 bases from V and 1 base from J, with 12 bases between. CDR1 is SEHNR and CDR2 is FQNEAQ in the germline V gene (reference sequence). This chain's CDR3 is CASSTVGSQETQYF. The CDR3 DNA sequence: TGTGCCAGCAGTACGGTGGGTAGCCAAGAGACCCAGTACTTC. The full variable domain, rest sourced from reference TRBV7-9 and TRBJ2-5, is DTGVSQNPRHKITKRGQNVTFRCDPISEHNRLYWYRQTLGQGPEFLTYFQNEAQLEKSRLLSDRFSAERPKGSFSTLEIQRTEQGDSAMYLCASSTVGSQETQYFGPGTRLLVL.

The chain carries TRBV24-1 and TRBJ2-7, with D possibly being TRBD2 (6 bases). The V gene's germline CDR1 is KGHDR and CDR2 SFDVKD. Trimming removed 4 bases from V and 5 bases from J, with 11 bases in between. The CDR3 is made up of 13 amino acids. CDR3: CATSDRTMHEQYF. The CDR3 DNA reads as TGTGCCACCAGTGACAGGACTATGCACGAGCAGTACTTC.

The chain recombines TRBV6-2 or TRBV6-3 with TRBJ1-5; D remains unclear. The CDR3 sequence is 15 residues long. Germline CDR1 and CDR2: MNHEY and SVGEGT. Trimming left V 0 bases short and J 0 bases short, with 6 bases between. CDR3 sequence reads: CASSYSGDSNQPQHF. Written as DNA, the CDR3 is TGTGCCAGCAGTTACTCCGGGGATAGCAATCAGCCCCAGCATTTT.

This clone was seen a single time. The V call is TRBV7-9, the J call TRBJ2-4; tentative D call: TRBD2 (5 bases). This CDR3 has 16 residues. Per the germline V gene, CDR1 is SEHNR and CDR2 is FQNEAQ (reference sequence). V gave up 5 bases and J gave up 0 bases, with 14 bases separating them. The CDR3 nucleotides read TGTGCCAGCAGCCCAAGGCGGGCGCTAGCCAAAAACATTCAGTACTTC. This encodes CASSPRRALAKNIQYF. Full variable domain (missing parts from reference TRBV7-9 and TRBJ2-4): DTGVSQNPRHKITKRGQNVTFRCDPISEHNRLYWYRQTLGQGPEFLTYFQNEAQLEKSRLLSDRFSAERPKGSFSTLEIQRTEQGDSAMYLCASSPRRALAKNIQYFGAGTRLSVL.

The CDR3: CASSLVATAYGYTF. The DNA of the CDR3 is TGTGCCAGCAGCTTAGTTGCGACGGCGTATGGCTACACCTTC. The chain uses TRBV11-2 and TRBJ1-2; D is undetermined. Germline V gene lookup returns CDR1 SGHAT and CDR2 FQNNGV. V lost 1 base and J 5 bases, leaving 11 bases between the germline ends. This CDR3 is 14 amino acids long.

J is TRBJ2-7 and V is TRBV11-1, with TRBD1 matching 7 bases. Losses at the gene ends were 2 bases for V and 3 bases for J; bases not matched to a gene: 7. This CDR3 is 15 amino acids long. Germline CDR1 and CDR2: SGHAT and FQDESV (reference sequence). The CDR3 is CASSLPADRDYEQYF. The CDR3, as DNA: TGTGCCAGCAGCTTACCCGCTGACAGGGACTACGAGCAGTACTTC.

The chain recombines TRBV27 with TRBJ1-2; weak D call: TRBD1 (5 bases). The length of the CDR3 is 14 residues. From germline, CDR1 is MNHEY and CDR2 SMNVEV (reference sequence). Deletions cut 6 bases from V and 4 bases from J, with 15 bases between. CDR3: CASRPHDGGYGYTF. The CDR3 DNA reads TGTGCCAGCAGACCCCATGATGGGGGCTATGGCTACACCTTC.

This clone was seen more than once but under ten times. The CDR3 DNA is TGTGCCAGCGGTGATACCGGGGAGCTGTTTTTT. Translated: CASGDTGELFF. This chain connects TRBV3-1 (or the pseudogene TRBV3-2) to TRBJ2-2; D is undetermined. The V gene lost 8 bases and the J gene lost 5 bases, with 6 bases spanning the gap. Germline values: CDR1 LGHDT, CDR2 YNNKEL (reference sequence). This CDR3 contains 11 residues.